In its sample, the clone carrying this T cell receptor beta chain was seen once. Its antigen is still unknown. This sample is part of a study of identical twins' blood T cells. TCRdb re-called the 5' RACE reads with MiXCR, one entry per CDR3 protein. The sample holds 400,000 or so distinct CDR3 sequences; approximately 30% are singletons and the top ten take around 5.6%. Three pairs of healthy female monozygous twins were the donors. All three twin pairs grew up together with likely shared infections and vaccines. Findings of the study overall: V gene usage reportedly matched far better within twin pairs than unrelated donors.

This CDR3 is 15 amino acids long. V lost 2 bases and J lost 5; bases outside the gene matches: 8. The sequence derives from a woman aged 18 to 50 in good health. The chain recombines TRBV12-3 or TRBV12-4 with TRBJ1-1; 7 bases line up with TRBD1. Sequencing was performed on PBMCs. Here the CDR3 reads CASSLTGSRGTEAFF. Here the CDR3 DNA reads TGTGCCAGCAGTTTAACGGGGAGCAGGGGGACTGAAGCTTTCTTT.